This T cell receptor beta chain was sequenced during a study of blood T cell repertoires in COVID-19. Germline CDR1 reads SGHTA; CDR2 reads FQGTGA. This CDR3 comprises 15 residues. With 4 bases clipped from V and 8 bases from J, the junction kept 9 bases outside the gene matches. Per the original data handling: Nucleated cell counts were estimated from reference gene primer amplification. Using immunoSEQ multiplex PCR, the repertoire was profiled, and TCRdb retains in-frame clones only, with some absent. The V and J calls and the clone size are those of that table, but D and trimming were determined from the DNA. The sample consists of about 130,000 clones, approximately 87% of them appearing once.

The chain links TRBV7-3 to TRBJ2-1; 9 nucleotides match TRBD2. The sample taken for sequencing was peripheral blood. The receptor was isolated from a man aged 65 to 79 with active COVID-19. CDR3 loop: CASSSGLARGHEQFF. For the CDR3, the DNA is TGTGCCAGCAGCTCCGGACTAGCGCGAGGCCATGAGCAGTTCTTC.